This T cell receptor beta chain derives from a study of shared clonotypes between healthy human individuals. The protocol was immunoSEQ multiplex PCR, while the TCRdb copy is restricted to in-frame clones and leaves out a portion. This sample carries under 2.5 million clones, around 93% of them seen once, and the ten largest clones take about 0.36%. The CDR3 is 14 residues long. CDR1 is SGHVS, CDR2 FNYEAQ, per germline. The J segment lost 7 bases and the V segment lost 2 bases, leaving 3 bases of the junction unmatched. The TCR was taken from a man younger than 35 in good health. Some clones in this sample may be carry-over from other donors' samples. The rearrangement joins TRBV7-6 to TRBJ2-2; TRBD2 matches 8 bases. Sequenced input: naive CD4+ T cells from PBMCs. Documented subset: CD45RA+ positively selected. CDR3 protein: CASSLLLADGELFF. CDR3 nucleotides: TGTGCCAGCAGCTTACTACTAGCGGACGGGGAGCTGTTTTTT.